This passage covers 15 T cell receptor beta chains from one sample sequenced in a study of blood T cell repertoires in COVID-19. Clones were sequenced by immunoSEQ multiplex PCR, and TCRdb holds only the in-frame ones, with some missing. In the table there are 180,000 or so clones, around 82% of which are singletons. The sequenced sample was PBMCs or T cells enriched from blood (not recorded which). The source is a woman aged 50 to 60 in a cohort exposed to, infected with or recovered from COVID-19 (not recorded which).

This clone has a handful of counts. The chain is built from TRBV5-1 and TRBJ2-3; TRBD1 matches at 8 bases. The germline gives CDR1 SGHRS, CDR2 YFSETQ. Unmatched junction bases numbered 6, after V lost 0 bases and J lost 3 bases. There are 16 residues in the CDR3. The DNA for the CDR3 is TGCGCCAGCAGCTTGGCCGGGCAGGGGGCGACAGATACGCAGTATTTT. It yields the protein CASSLAGQGATDTQYF.

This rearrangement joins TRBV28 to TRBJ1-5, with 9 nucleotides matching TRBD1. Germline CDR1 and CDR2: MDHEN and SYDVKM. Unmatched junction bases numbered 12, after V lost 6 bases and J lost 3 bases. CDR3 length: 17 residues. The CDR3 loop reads CASSPDTGGITNQPQHF. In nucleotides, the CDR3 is TGTGCCAGCAGCCCCGATACAGGGGGCATTACCAATCAGCCCCAGCATTTT.

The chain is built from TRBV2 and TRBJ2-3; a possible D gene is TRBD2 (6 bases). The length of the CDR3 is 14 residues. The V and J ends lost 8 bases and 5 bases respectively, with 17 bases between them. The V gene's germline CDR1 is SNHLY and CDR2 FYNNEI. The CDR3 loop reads CASRPSEAGDTQYF. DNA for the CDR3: TGTGCCAGCCGACCATCCGAAGCGGGAGATACGCAGTATTTT.

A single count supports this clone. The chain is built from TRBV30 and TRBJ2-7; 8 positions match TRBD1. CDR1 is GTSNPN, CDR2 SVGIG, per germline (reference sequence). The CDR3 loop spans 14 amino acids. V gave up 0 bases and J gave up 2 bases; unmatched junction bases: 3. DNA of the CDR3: TGTGCCTGGAGTGTGGGGACAGGCCCCTACGAGCAGTACTTC. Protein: CAWSVGTGPYEQYF.

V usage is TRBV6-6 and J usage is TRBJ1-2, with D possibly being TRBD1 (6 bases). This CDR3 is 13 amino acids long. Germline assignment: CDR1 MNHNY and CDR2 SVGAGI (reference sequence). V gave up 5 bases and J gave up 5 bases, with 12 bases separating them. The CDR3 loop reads CASSHRVPYGYTF. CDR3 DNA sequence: TGTGCCAGCAGTCACAGGGTCCCTTATGGCTACACCTTC.

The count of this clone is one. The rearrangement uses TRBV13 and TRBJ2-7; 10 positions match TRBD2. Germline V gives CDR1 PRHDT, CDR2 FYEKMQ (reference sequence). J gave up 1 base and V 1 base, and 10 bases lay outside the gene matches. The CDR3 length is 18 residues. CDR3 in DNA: TGTGCCAGCAGCTTAGCACCTAGCGGGAGAGGAGTATCCTACGAGCAGTACTTC. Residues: CASSLAPSGRGVSYEQYF.

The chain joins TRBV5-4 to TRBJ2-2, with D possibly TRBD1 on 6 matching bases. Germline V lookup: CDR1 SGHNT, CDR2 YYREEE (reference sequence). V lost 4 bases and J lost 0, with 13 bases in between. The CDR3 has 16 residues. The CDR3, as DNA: TGTGCCAGCAGCCTCGATTCAGGGGCGAACACCGGGGAGCTGTTTTTT. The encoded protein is CASSLDSGANTGELFF.

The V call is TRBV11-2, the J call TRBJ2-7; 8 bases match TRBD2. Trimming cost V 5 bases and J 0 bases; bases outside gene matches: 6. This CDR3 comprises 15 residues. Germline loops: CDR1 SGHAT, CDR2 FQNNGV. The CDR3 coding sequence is TGTGCCAGCAGCAGCGGGCGGGGGGACTCCTACGAGCAGTACTTC. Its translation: CASSSGRGDSYEQYF.

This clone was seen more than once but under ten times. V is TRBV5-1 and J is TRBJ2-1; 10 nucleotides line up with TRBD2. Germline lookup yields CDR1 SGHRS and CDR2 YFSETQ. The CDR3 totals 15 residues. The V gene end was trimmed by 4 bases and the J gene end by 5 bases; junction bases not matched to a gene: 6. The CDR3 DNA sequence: TGCGCCAGCAGCGCCCGGACTAGCGGCAACAATGAGCAGTTCTTC. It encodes CASSARTSGNNEQFF.

CDR3 DNA sequence: TGTGCCAGCAGTCCCCTCGGGGCTGGGGCCAACGTCCTGACTTTC. Its translation: CASSPLGAGANVLTF. This rearrangement joins TRBV27 to TRBJ2-6; tentative D call: TRBD2 (5 bases). The CDR3 is 15 amino acids. The V and J ends lost 5 bases and 2 bases respectively, with 10 bases between them. Germline lookup yields CDR1 MNHEY and CDR2 SMNVEV (reference sequence).

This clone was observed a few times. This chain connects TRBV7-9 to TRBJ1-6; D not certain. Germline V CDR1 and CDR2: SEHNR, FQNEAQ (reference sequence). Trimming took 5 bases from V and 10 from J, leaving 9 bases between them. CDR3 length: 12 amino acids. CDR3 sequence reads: CASSRTNSPLHF. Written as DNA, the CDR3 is TGTGCCAGCAGCCGTACTAACTCACCCCTCCACTTT.

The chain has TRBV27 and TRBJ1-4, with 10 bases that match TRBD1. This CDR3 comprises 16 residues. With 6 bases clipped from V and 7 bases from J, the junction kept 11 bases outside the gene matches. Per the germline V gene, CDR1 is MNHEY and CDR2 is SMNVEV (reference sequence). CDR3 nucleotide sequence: TGTGCCAGCAGCCGGGACAGGGGTCAAAGGGGTGAAAAACTGTTTTTT. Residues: CASSRDRGQRGEKLFF.

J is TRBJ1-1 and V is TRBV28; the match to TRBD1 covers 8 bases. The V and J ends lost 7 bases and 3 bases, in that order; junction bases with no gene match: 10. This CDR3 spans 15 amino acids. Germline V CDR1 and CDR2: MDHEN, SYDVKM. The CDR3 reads CASKRLQGGDTEAFF. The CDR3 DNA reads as TGTGCCAGCAAGAGGTTACAGGGGGGGGACACTGAAGCTTTCTTT. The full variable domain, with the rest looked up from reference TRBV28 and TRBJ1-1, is DVKVTQSSRYLVKRTGEKVFLECVQDMDHENMFWYRQDPGLGLRLIYFSYDVKMKEKGDIPEGYSVSREKKERFSLILESASTNQTSMYLCASKRLQGGDTEAFFGQGTRLTVV.

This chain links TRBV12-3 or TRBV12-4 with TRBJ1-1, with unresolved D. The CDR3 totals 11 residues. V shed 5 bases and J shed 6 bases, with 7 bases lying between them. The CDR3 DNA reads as TGTGCCAGCAGTCAGGTACCTGAAGCTTTCTTT. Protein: CASSQVPEAFF.

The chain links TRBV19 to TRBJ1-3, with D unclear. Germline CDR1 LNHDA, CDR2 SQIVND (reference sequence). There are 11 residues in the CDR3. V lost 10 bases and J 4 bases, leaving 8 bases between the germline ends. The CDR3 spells CATMEGNTIYF. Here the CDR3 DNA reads TGTGCCACCATGGAGGGAAACACCATATATTTT.